Listed below are T cell receptor beta chains from one sample, sequenced in a study of blood T cell repertoires in COVID-19. Profiling relied on immunoSEQ multiplex PCR, and the TCRdb table lists in-frame clones only, not all of them. Among some 200,000 clones listed, 80% to 85% were seen once. The specimen sequenced was peripheral blood. Receptor source: a woman between 55 and 75 years old with acute or convalescent COVID-19. Each CDR3 is given with its conserved first and last residue. Fields, in order: V gene, J gene, clone size, D gene, CDR3 protein, CDR3 DNA. A D gene is named only where the DNA matches it firmly. A clone size is listed for some rows: how often the clone was seen (once, few, many), or a class if it is expanded.

v_call: TRBV4-3; j_call: TRBJ2-7; clone_size: .; d_call: .; cdr3_aa: CASSQDQGSSYEQYF; cdr3_nt: TGCGCCAGCAGCCAAGATCAGGGGAGCTCCTACGAGCAGTACTTC
v_call: TRBV7-8; j_call: TRBJ2-7; clone_size: .; d_call: TRBD1; cdr3_aa: CASRETGSHLFEQYF; cdr3_nt: TGTGCCAGCAGGGAGACAGGGTCCCACCTCTTCGAGCAGTACTTC
v_call: TRBV4-1; j_call: TRBJ2-2; clone_size: .; d_call: TRBD2; cdr3_aa: CASSQQIAGGYTGELFF; cdr3_nt: TGCGCCAGCAGCCAGCAAATAGCGGGGGGGTACACCGGGGAGCTGTTTTTT
v_call: TRBV18; j_call: TRBJ1-2; clone_size: .; d_call: TRBD1; cdr3_aa: CASSPKGANGYTF; cdr3_nt: TGTGCCAGCTCACCGAAGGGGGCTAATGGCTACACCTTC
v_call: TRBV9; j_call: TRBJ1-1; clone_size: once; d_call: TRBD1; cdr3_aa: CASSAGQGGSTEAFF; cdr3_nt: TGTGCCAGCAGCGCGGGACAGGGCGGGAGCACTGAAGCTTTCTTT
v_call: TRBV6-2/TRBV6-3; j_call: TRBJ1-1; clone_size: .; d_call: .; cdr3_aa: CASSYSQVNTEAFF; cdr3_nt: TGTGCCAGCAGTTACTCACAGGTGAACACTGAAGCTTTCTTT
v_call: TRBV7-2; j_call: TRBJ2-1; clone_size: .; d_call: .; cdr3_aa: CASSPAERSYNEQFF; cdr3_nt: TGTGCCAGCAGCCCAGCGGAGCGCTCCTACAATGAGCAGTTCTTC
v_call: TRBV18; j_call: TRBJ2-3; clone_size: .; d_call: TRBD2; cdr3_aa: CASSPSTSGGARTDTQYF; cdr3_nt: TGTGCCAGCTCACCGTCCACTAGCGGGGGGGCACGCACAGATACGCAGTATTTT
v_call: TRBV6-4; j_call: TRBJ1-5; clone_size: .; d_call: .; cdr3_aa: CASAQGPNQPQHF; cdr3_nt: TGTGCCAGCGCACAGGGACCTAATCAGCCCCAGCATTTT
v_call: TRBV5-1; j_call: TRBJ1-2; clone_size: .; d_call: .; cdr3_aa: CASSDGTRAGYTF; cdr3_nt: TGCGCCAGCAGCGATGGGACACGAGCGGGCTACACCTTC
v_call: TRBV11-2; j_call: TRBJ2-7; clone_size: .; d_call: .; cdr3_aa: CASSLAKNYEQYF; cdr3_nt: TGTGCCAGCAGCTTGGCCAAAAACTACGAGCAGTACTTC